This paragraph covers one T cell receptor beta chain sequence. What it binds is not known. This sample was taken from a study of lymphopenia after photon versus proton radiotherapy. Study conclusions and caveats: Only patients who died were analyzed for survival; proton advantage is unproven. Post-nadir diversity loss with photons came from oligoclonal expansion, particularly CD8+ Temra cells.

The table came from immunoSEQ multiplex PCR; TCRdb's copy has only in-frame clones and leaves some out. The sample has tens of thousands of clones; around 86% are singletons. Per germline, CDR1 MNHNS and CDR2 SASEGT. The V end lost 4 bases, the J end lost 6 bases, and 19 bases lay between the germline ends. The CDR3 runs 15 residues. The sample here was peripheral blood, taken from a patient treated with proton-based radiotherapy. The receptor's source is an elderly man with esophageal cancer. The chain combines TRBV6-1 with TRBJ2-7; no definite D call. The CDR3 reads CASSAERNTGREQYF. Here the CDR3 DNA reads TGTGCCAGCAGTGCCGAGAGGAATACGGGCCGCGAGCAGTACTTC.